The rows below give T cell receptor beta chains drawn from one sample of a study of cytomegalovirus exposure and HLA in healthy donors. TCRdb keeps only in-frame clones here, not all; method: immunoSEQ multiplex PCR. The profile shows 95,000 to 150,000 clones, around 70% of them singletons. Sequencing was performed on PBMCs. These receptors originate from a woman between 40 and 50 years old in good health and CMV-seropositive. Each CDR3 is given without its conserved first and last residue. The order of the fields is D gene, V gene, CDR3 protein. The D gene is left open where the match is weak.

. TRBV7-9 ASSPSVGSYEQY
TRBD1 TRBV7-6 ASSIRTGPTEAF
. TRBV29-1 SASGGGDEAF
. TRBV2 ASLMTAAYEKLF
. TRBV5-1 ASSLASVSGTEAF
. TRBV4-3 ASSGWGRDGYT
TRBD1 TRBV7-2 ASSSSSGTGNTGELF
TRBD1 TRBV27 ASSPRGTETQY
TRBD2 TRBV7-2 ASSLWASGGTDTQY
. TRBV14 ASSQSFSGVTEAF
. TRBV7-2 ASSSSLSSNQPQH
TRBD2 TRBV29-1 SVVPGLAGGGEQF
. TRBV7-9 ASRALDETQY
. TRBV9 ASSVVGGPTDTQY
. TRBV12-5 ASGSGQLTTNEKLF
. TRBV5-4 ASSVRQAGTEAF
. TRBV7-9 ASRDGGRGQYTEAF
. TRBV19 ASNVRNTNEKLF
. TRBV11-3 ASSSSGSQETQY
TRBD2 TRBV4-3 ASSQDVRGGYNEQF
TRBD2 TRBV12-5 ASGLVLSGLHNEQF
TRBD1 TRBV29-1 SVAPGQGSNYGYT
TRBD2 TRBV5-4 ASSLAGRVQETQY